The sequence of this TCR beta chain was determined in a study of cytomegalovirus exposure and HLA in healthy donors. Per germline, CDR1 PRHDT and CDR2 FYEKMQ (reference sequence). Trimming removed 4 bases at V and 7 bases at J, with 16 bases between. This CDR3 region has 14 residues. Researchers ran the PCR with 60 Vbeta and 13 Jbeta primers. Repertoires were generated with immunoSEQ multiplex PCR, while TCRdb's copy carries only in-frame clones and drops some. Its listing shows about 160,000 clones. This chain joins TRBV13 and TRBJ1-1; D uncertain. The TCR comes from a man younger than 40 in good health and CMV-seronegative. Source material: PBMCs. CDR3 loop: CASSSDERGFEAFF. The CDR3 nucleotides are TGTGCCAGCAGCTCGGACGAACGGGGATTTGAAGCTTTCTTT.